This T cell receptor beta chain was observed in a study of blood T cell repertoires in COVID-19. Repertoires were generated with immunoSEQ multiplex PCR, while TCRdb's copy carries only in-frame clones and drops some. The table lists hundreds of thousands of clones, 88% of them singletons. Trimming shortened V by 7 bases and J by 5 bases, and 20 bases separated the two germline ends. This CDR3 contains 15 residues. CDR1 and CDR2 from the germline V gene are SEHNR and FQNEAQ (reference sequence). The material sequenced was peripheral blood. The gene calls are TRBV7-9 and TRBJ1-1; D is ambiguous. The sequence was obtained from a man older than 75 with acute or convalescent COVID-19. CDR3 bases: TGTGCCAGCACCCTAGACGGCTCGGGTTGGACTGAAGCTTTCTTT. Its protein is CASTLDGSGWTEAFF.